A single sample gave rise to the 20 T cell receptor beta chains below, sequenced in a study of PD-1 blockade in mismatch repair-deficient tumors. The time point: approximately 10-day in vitro stimulation with candidate neoantigen peptide 4. These receptors' antigens are unknown. Assay used: immunoSEQ multiplex PCR; TCRdb lists only in-frame clones, some missing. Here the sample spans around 14,000 clones, 84% being singletons. Sequences were derived from cells cultured in vitro, sampled from a patient treated with pembrolizumab. Every receptor here comes from an adult with mismatch repair-deficient cancer.

This clone was counted a single time. The chain links TRBV4-2 to TRBJ2-7; D assignment may be TRBD1 or TRBD2 (6 bases each). Trimming shortened V by 4 bases and J by 2 bases, and 15 bases separated the two germline ends. The CDR3 extends over 15 amino acids. CDR1 is LGHNA, CDR2 YNFKEQ, per germline. This chain's CDR3 is CASSLTGARTYEQYF. The DNA for the CDR3 is TGTGCCAGCAGCCTGACGGGGGCACGCACCTACGAGCAGTACTTC.

This rearrangement joins TRBV11-3 to TRBJ2-7; maybe TRBD2 (6 bases). The V and J ends lost 5 bases and 2 bases respectively, with 13 bases between them. The CDR3 consists of 14 residues. In germline, CDR1 is SGHNT, CDR2 YENEEA. The CDR3, as DNA: TGTGCCAGCAGCCAGGGACTGTCTGCCTACGAGCAGTACTTC. Protein: CASSQGLSAYEQYF. The full variable domain, rest sourced from reference TRBV11-3 and TRBJ2-7, is EAGVVQSPRYKIIEKKQPVAFWCNPISGHNTLYWYLQNLGQGPELLIRYENEEAVDDSQLPKDRFSAERLKGVDSTLKIQPAELGDSAVYLCASSQGLSAYEQYFGPGTRLTVT.

This clone has just a few counts. The chain recombines TRBV11-3 with TRBJ1-5, with TRBD1 as a possible D gene (6 bases). This CDR3 has 17 residues. CDR1 SGHNT and CDR2 YENEEA come from the germline V gene. The V gene lost 10 bases and the J gene lost 0 bases, with 22 bases spanning the gap. CDR3 sequence reads: CAKPLQEGDHSNQPQHF. DNA for the CDR3: TGTGCCAAGCCCCTACAGGAGGGGGACCATAGCAATCAGCCCCAGCATTTT. The full variable domain, rest sourced from reference TRBV11-3 and TRBJ1-5, is EAGVVQSPRYKIIEKKQPVAFWCNPISGHNTLYWYLQNLGQGPELLIRYENEEAVDDSQLPKDRFSAERLKGVDSTLKIQPAELGDSAVYLCAKPLQEGDHSNQPQHFGDGTRLSIL.

This clone was counted only a few times. The CDR3, as DNA: TGTGCCAGTAGTGGGGCATCACAGGTTGGCTATGGCTACACCTTC. Residues: CASSGASQVGYGYTF. This rearrangement joins TRBV19 to TRBJ1-2, with TRBD1 as a possible D gene (5 bases). With 5 bases removed from V and 4 bases from J, the gap between germline ends came to 17 bases. The germline V gene encodes CDR1 LNHDA and CDR2 SQIVND (reference sequence). The CDR3 spans 15 residues.

This clone has only one observation. In DNA, the CDR3 is TGTGCCAGCAGAGTAACTAGCTCGCCAGGCGATGAGCAGTTCTTC. Amino acid sequence: CASRVTSSPGDEQFF. This sequence joins TRBV6-1 and TRBJ2-1, with TRBD2 as a possible D gene (6 bases). Trimming shortened V by 6 bases and J by 8 bases, and 20 bases separated the two germline ends. This CDR3 region has 15 residues. The germline gives CDR1 MNHNS, CDR2 SASEGT.

V and J are TRBV6-1 and TRBJ1-2, with 7 bases fitting TRBD1. The CDR3 is 13 residues long. Germline lookup yields CDR1 MNHNS and CDR2 SASEGT. The V gene end was trimmed by 10 bases and the J gene end by 4 bases; junction bases not matched to a gene: 9. The CDR3 DNA reads as TGTGCCATGTCAGGGGACAGCCCCTATGGCTACACCTTC. Its protein is CAMSGDSPYGYTF.

The chain couples TRBV11-3 to TRBJ2-3, with D perhaps TRBD1 (5 bases). Germline CDR1 SGHNT, CDR2 YENEEA. The CDR3 is made up of 15 amino acids. V was cut by 0 bases and J by 2 bases, with 9 bases left in between. This CDR3 is CASSLEGRDTDTQYF. The CDR3 nucleotides are TGTGCCAGCAGCTTAGAGGGCAGGGACACAGATACGCAGTATTTT.

The chain combines TRBV29-1 with TRBJ1-1; D is undetermined. The CDR3 has 16 amino acids. V was shortened by 3 bases and J by 0 bases, with 17 bases between the two germline ends. Germline V lookup: CDR1 SQVTM, CDR2 ANQGSEA. The DNA of the CDR3 is TGCAGCGTTGATCTAGGTGTGGGCATCTTGAACACTGAAGCTTTCTTT. This sequence encodes CSVDLGVGILNTEAFF.

The sample holds a few counts of this clone. This chain joins TRBV9 and TRBJ2-1; 8 bases match TRBD2. The CDR3 has 18 amino acids. The V gene's germline CDR1 is SGDLS and CDR2 YYNGEE. The junction had 14 bases not matched to a gene; V was cut back by 4 bases and J by 2 bases. CDR3 DNA: TGTGCCAGCAGCACACCCCGAGGTCTAGCGGGCCCCTACAATGAGCAGTTCTTC. Amino acids: CASSTPRGLAGPYNEQFF.

This clone was recorded once. This sequence joins TRBV7-2 and TRBJ1-2, with D possibly being TRBD1 (5 bases). The CDR3 length is 15 residues. Trimming took off 0 bases at V and 0 bases at J, with 8 bases between the two ends. Germline V gene sequence: CDR1 SGHTA, CDR2 FQGNSA. CDR3: CASSLAATANYGYTF. The CDR3 DNA follows: TGTGCCAGCAGCTTAGCGGCGACAGCTAACTATGGCTACACCTTC.

The chain joins TRBV27 to TRBJ2-1; no firm D call. This CDR3 is 16 amino acids long. Germline-derived CDR1 and CDR2 are MNHEY and SMNVEV (reference sequence). The V gene lost 5 bases and the J gene lost 6 bases, with 20 bases spanning the gap. CDR3 protein: CASSPYPDEGSNEQFF. As DNA, the CDR3 is TGTGCCAGCAGTCCGTACCCCGATGAAGGCTCCAATGAGCAGTTCTTC.

This clone has only a few counts. The chain is built from TRBV5-1 and TRBJ2-7, with D tentatively TRBD1 or TRBD2 (5 bases each). The CDR3 has 15 residues. Germline V gene lookup returns CDR1 SGHRS and CDR2 YFSETQ. V lost 0 bases, J lost 1 base, and 11 bases lay in between. The CDR3: CASSLAMGRSYEQYF. In DNA form, the CDR3 reads TGCGCCAGCAGCTTGGCTATGGGACGGTCCTACGAGCAGTACTTC. The full variable domain, completed using reference TRBV5-1 and TRBJ2-7, is KAGVTQTPRYLIKTRGQQVTLSCSPISGHRSVSWYQQTPGQGLQFLFEYFSETQRNKGNFPGRFSGRQFSNSRSEMNVSTLELGDSALYLCASSLAMGRSYEQYFGPGTRLTVT.

J is TRBJ2-1 and V is TRBV28; 10 bases align to TRBD2. The CDR3 spans 17 residues. V lost 6 bases, J lost 5 bases, and 13 bases stayed unmatched. Germline CDR1 and CDR2: MDHEN and SYDVKM. The CDR3 reads CASRLITGTSEDNEQFF. CDR3 in DNA: TGTGCCAGCAGACTTATAACCGGGACTAGCGAAGACAATGAGCAGTTCTTC.

The chain is built from TRBV28 and TRBJ1-3, with D hard to call. This CDR3 has 12 amino acids. Germline V gene data show CDR1 as MDHEN and CDR2 as SYDVKM. Trimming left V 0 bases short and J 7 bases short, with 4 bases between. The CDR3 DNA follows: TGTGCCAGCAGTTTATGGGGGAACACCATATATTTT. Amino acid sequence: CASSLWGNTIYF.

The CDR3, as DNA: TGTGCCAGCAGCGTAGGAGGCGAGCAGTACTTC. Translation: CASSVGGEQYF. This chain uses TRBV9 with TRBJ2-7; D is unclear. The CDR3 consists of 11 residues. Germline V gene sequence: CDR1 SGDLS, CDR2 YYNGEE. Between the trimmed V and J ends, which lost 0 bases and 6 bases, there was a span of 4 bases.

This clone appeared a few times. As DNA, the CDR3 is TGTGCCATCAGTGACCGTCGACAGGGGAGAGGTACTGAAGCTTTCTTT. Its protein is CAISDRRQGRGTEAFF. J is TRBJ1-1 and V is TRBV10-3, with TRBD1 matching 8 bases. CDR1 is ENHRY, CDR2 SYGVKD, per germline. The CDR3 is made up of 16 amino acids. Trimming took 3 bases from V and 5 from J; bases not matched to a gene: 11.

V is TRBV21-1 and J is TRBJ2-7; the table's D gene call, TRBD1, was not cross checked with the DNA. TRBV21-1 is tagged as a pseudogene. The CDR3 runs 16 residues. CDR3: CASSGSRRTALGEQYF. Here the CDR3 DNA reads TGTGCCAGCAGCGGGTCACGCAGGACAGCTCTCGGCGAGCAGTACTTC.

The chain employs TRBV11-3 and TRBJ2-3; 11 positions match TRBD2. Germline V gene sequence: CDR1 SGHNT, CDR2 YENEEA. J was trimmed by 3 bases and V by 1 base; bases with no gene match: 6. The CDR3 loop spans 17 amino acids. In DNA form, the CDR3 reads TGTGCCAGCAGCTTAGGGGCTAGCGGGAGGAGTACAGATACGCAGTATTTT. Protein: CASSLGASGRSTDTQYF.

This rearrangement joins TRBV30 to TRBJ2-7; 11 bases match TRBD2. The CDR3 has 16 residues. V lost 0 bases, J lost 3 bases, and 7 bases stayed unmatched. Germline loops: CDR1 GTSNPN, CDR2 SVGIG (reference sequence). The CDR3 sequence is CAWSVRRLAGNYEQYF. The CDR3 DNA reads TGTGCCTGGAGTGTACGCCGACTAGCGGGGAACTACGAGCAGTACTTC.

The J gene is TRBJ2-4, the V gene TRBV23-1; D possibly corresponds to TRBD2 (5 bases). TRBV23-1 is given ORF status, its function remaining uncertain. With 0 bases removed from V and 9 bases from J, the gap between germline ends came to 12 bases. CDR3 length equals 14 residues. This CDR3 is CASSQSRSGSIQYF. The CDR3 nucleotides are TGCGCCAGCAGTCAATCGAGGTCGGGAAGCATTCAGTACTTC.